Listed below are T cell receptor beta chains from one sample, sequenced in a study of graft-versus-host responses after intestinal transplantation. Repertoires were generated with immunoSEQ multiplex PCR, while TCRdb's copy carries only in-frame clones and drops some. The sample gives around 20,000 clones, approximately 92% of which show up once; 1.9% is in the top ten. Here the sequenced sample was PBMCs, taken 350 to 400 days after transplant. These receptor sequences come from a human patient who received an intestinal transplant, so some T cells may come from the graft donor. Each CDR3 is given without its conserved first and last residue. Each record gives: CDR3 length, V gene, CDR3 protein.

CDR3 length: 14; V gene: TRBV14; CDR3 protein: ASSQELGAHCPEAF
CDR3 length: 13; V gene: TRBV6-6; CDR3 protein: ASSSLGGASEKLF
CDR3 length: 13; V gene: TRBV7-3; CDR3 protein: ASTLGGDITDTQY
CDR3 length: 12; V gene: TRBV9; CDR3 protein: ASSVGGAGNTIY
CDR3 length: 14; V gene: TRBV11-2; CDR3 protein: ASSFPPGQGIGEQF
CDR3 length: 12; V gene: TRBV11-1; CDR3 protein: ASSKTVLGGELF
CDR3 length: 13; V gene: TRBV7-3; CDR3 protein: ASSPDGGPRNEQY
CDR3 length: 9; V gene: TRBV6-1; CDR3 protein: ASSEGYEQY
CDR3 length: 12; V gene: TRBV6-6; CDR3 protein: ASSYGQVNSPLH
CDR3 length: 13; V gene: TRBV6-1; CDR3 protein: ASSSGGGENTEAF
CDR3 length: 16; V gene: TRBV4-1; CDR3 protein: ASSHLPGQGAKGEKLF
CDR3 length: 13; V gene: TRBV6-5; CDR3 protein: ASKPTGGGFYEQY
CDR3 length: 10; V gene: TRBV19; CDR3 protein: ASSTSPGPIH
CDR3 length: 12; V gene: TRBV19; CDR3 protein: ASSRYGGQETQY
CDR3 length: 13; V gene: TRBV6-5; CDR3 protein: ASGWSSLAKNIQY
CDR3 length: 12; V gene: TRBV5-6; CDR3 protein: ASSLGLASYEQY
CDR3 length: 13; V gene: TRBV7-2; CDR3 protein: ASRPETDLNTEAF
CDR3 length: 11; V gene: TRBV10-1; CDR3 protein: ASSDRRGDEQY
CDR3 length: 13; V gene: TRBV11-2; CDR3 protein: ASSSGQGDTYEQY
CDR3 length: 11; V gene: TRBV29-1; CDR3 protein: SVDAGSSYEQY
CDR3 length: 13; V gene: TRBV6-4; CDR3 protein: ASSDSGGLTDTQY
CDR3 length: 15; V gene: TRBV5-6; CDR3 protein: ASSLVRGRMGSYGYT
CDR3 length: 12; V gene: TRBV7-6; CDR3 protein: ASSLGRVNNEQF
CDR3 length: 14; V gene: TRBV4-2; CDR3 protein: ASSPPGGTGGHEQY
CDR3 length: 9; V gene: TRBV11-3; CDR3 protein: ASSLAYEQY
CDR3 length: 16; V gene: TRBV4-1; CDR3 protein: ASSQLSSREGTYNEQF
CDR3 length: 14; V gene: TRBV5-1; CDR3 protein: ASSPWGQGSTGELF
CDR3 length: 11; V gene: TRBV18; CDR3 protein: ASSGLIPGELF
CDR3 length: 12; V gene: TRBV5-1; CDR3 protein: ASREGYSTDTQY
CDR3 length: 12; V gene: TRBV18; CDR3 protein: ASSPDRARETQY
CDR3 length: 12; V gene: TRBV6-6; CDR3 protein: ASSSQGADYEQY
CDR3 length: 11; V gene: TRBV6-5; CDR3 protein: ASSAGLAEKLF
CDR3 length: 13; V gene: TRBV18; CDR3 protein: ASSGTGIGNQPQH
CDR3 length: 12; V gene: TRBV10-3; CDR3 protein: AISEKQQGQPQH
CDR3 length: 16; V gene: TRBV4-1; CDR3 protein: ASSQSDPGALGGNEQY
CDR3 length: 10; V gene: TRBV7-3; CDR3 protein: ASRTPRTRMP
CDR3 length: 14; V gene: TRBV21-1; CDR3 protein: ASTKRGTGVGSGYT
CDR3 length: 11; V gene: TRBV6-1; CDR3 protein: ASSRRADQPQH
CDR3 length: 10; V gene: TRBV6-5; CDR3 protein: ASRRGTEKLF
CDR3 length: 13; V gene: TRBV6-1; CDR3 protein: ASRRQGAVNSPLH
CDR3 length: 10; V gene: TRBV5-1; CDR3 protein: ASLQVSYEQY
CDR3 length: 13; V gene: TRBV2; CDR3 protein: ASSVRGLEGETQY
CDR3 length: 15; V gene: TRBV5-1; CDR3 protein: ASRTVAGQGGTGELF
CDR3 length: 12; V gene: TRBV2; CDR3 protein: ASSDGQEYNEQF
CDR3 length: 14; V gene: TRBV6-5; CDR3 protein: ASSYSNTGSGNTIY
CDR3 length: 13; V gene: TRBV2; CDR3 protein: ASSEVGRGSYEQY
CDR3 length: 12; V gene: TRBV29-1; CDR3 protein: SVVTAMSSYEQY
CDR3 length: 9; V gene: TRBV11-3; CDR3 protein: ASRQGGELF
CDR3 length: 14; V gene: TRBV11-3; CDR3 protein: ASSFHGQTTNSPLH
CDR3 length: 13; V gene: TRBV6-4; CDR3 protein: ASSDSTSGYNEQF
CDR3 length: 15; V gene: TRBV11-2; CDR3 protein: ASSLRAGAANTGELF
CDR3 length: 12; V gene: TRBV10-3; CDR3 protein: AIQGLTSTDTQY